The 25 T cell receptor beta chains below come from one sample, sequenced in a study of cytomegalovirus exposure and HLA in healthy donors. The PCR employed 60 Vbeta primers together with 13 Jbeta primers. Assay used: immunoSEQ multiplex PCR; TCRdb lists only in-frame clones, some missing. Of some 180,000 clones listed, less than 90% were seen once; the top ten hold 1.1% to 1.5%. The sample comprised PBMCs. The receptors originated from a girl between 10 and 17 years old in good health and CMV-seropositive.

The chain employs TRBV5-1 and TRBJ2-1; the match to TRBD2 covers 8 bases. CDR1 is SGHRS, CDR2 YFSETQ, per germline. V shed 4 bases, J shed 3 bases, and the junction held 15 bases outside the gene matches. The CDR3 covers 18 residues. The DNA of the CDR3 is TGCGCCAGCAGCAGACGGTTAGCGGGATCGGACTTCTACAATGAGCAGTTCTTC. This translates into CASSRRLAGSDFYNEQFF.

The genes are TRBV11-2 and TRBJ2-1; TRBD2 agrees at 10 bases. With 4 bases clipped from V and 5 bases from J, the junction kept 5 bases outside the gene matches. The CDR3 spans 15 residues. CDR1 and CDR2 (germline): SGHAT, FQNNGV. The DNA for the CDR3 is TGTGCCAGCAGCTCCCTAGCGGGAGTGAACAATGAGCAGTTCTTC. Translating it yields CASSSLAGVNNEQFF. Supplemented by reference TRBV11-2 and TRBJ2-1, the full variable domain reads EAGVAQSPRYKIIEKRQSVAFWCNPISGHATLYWYQQILGQGPKLLIQFQNNGVVDDSQLPKDRFSAERLKGVDSTLKIQPAKLEDSAVYLCASSSLAGVNNEQFFGPGTRLTVL.

This clone was counted once. The chain recombines TRBV5-1 with TRBJ2-1; 11 nucleotides line up with TRBD2. V lost 3 bases and J lost 3; bases outside the gene matches: 5. From germline, CDR1 is SGHRS and CDR2 YFSETQ. The CDR3 consists of 16 residues. The CDR3 protein is CASSWTSGRGYNEQFF. The CDR3 DNA reads as TGCGCCAGCAGCTGGACTAGCGGGCGAGGCTACAATGAGCAGTTCTTC. The full variable domain, with the rest looked up from reference TRBV5-1 and TRBJ2-1, is KAGVTQTPRYLIKTRGQQVTLSCSPISGHRSVSWYQQTPGQGLQFLFEYFSETQRNKGNFPGRFSGRQFSNSRSEMNVSTLELGDSALYLCASSWTSGRGYNEQFFGPGTRLTVL.

This chain links TRBV10-3 with TRBJ2-2; D remains ambiguous. The ends were cut back, 0 bases at V and 3 bases at J, with 5 bases in the middle. This CDR3 has 14 residues. Germline values: CDR1 ENHRY, CDR2 SYGVKD. CDR3 region: CAISESEYTGELFF. CDR3 bases: TGTGCCATCAGTGAGTCTGAGTACACCGGGGAGCTGTTTTTT.

The V call is TRBV27, the J call TRBJ1-1; TRBD1 matches at 7 bases. V gave up 6 bases and J gave up 11 bases; unmatched junction bases: 9. CDR3 length: 12 amino acids. Germline lookup yields CDR1 MNHEY and CDR2 SMNVEV (reference sequence). The CDR3 spells CASSFLQGIAFF. CDR3 DNA: TGTGCCAGCAGCTTTCTACAGGGGATTGCTTTCTTT.

This chain joins TRBV27 and TRBJ2-7, with D possibly TRBD1 on 5 matching bases. V was trimmed by 6 bases and J by 2 bases, leaving 17 bases between them. Germline V CDR1 and CDR2: MNHEY, SMNVEV (reference sequence). CDR3 length: 15 amino acids. The CDR3 DNA reads TGTGCCAGCAGAGGGGTTGGAGCCACAACCTACGAGCAGTACTTC. The encoded protein is CASRGVGATTYEQYF.

The chain carries TRBV5-1 and TRBJ1-3; no firm D call. CDR3 length: 17 amino acids. Germline V lookup: CDR1 SGHRS, CDR2 YFSETQ. Trimming took 0 bases from V and 0 from J, leaving 13 bases between them. CDR3 amino acids: CASSLGGRSASGNTIYF. DNA for the CDR3: TGCGCCAGCAGCTTGGGAGGGAGATCGGCCTCTGGAAACACCATATATTTT.

The DNA for the CDR3 is TGTGCCAGCAGTCAAGGACTAGCCGGGACCTACGAGCAGTACTTC. It yields the protein CASSQGLAGTYEQYF. The chain employs TRBV6-5 and TRBJ2-7, with TRBD2 identical over 8 bases. Germline CDR1 is MNHEY and CDR2 is SVGAGI. The junction had 8 bases not matched to a gene; V was cut back by 5 bases and J by 2 bases. CDR3 length: 15 residues.

The chain carries TRBV5-4 and TRBJ2-7; 13 bases line up with TRBD2. This CDR3 is built from 18 residues. Germline V lookup: CDR1 SGHNT, CDR2 YYREEE (reference sequence). V shed 4 bases and J 7 bases; nucleotides not matched to a gene: 17. CDR3 DNA sequence: TGTGCCAGCAGCCCCGGCCGCTTTACTAGCGGGAGGGGAGGAGAGCAGTACTTC. Translated, it gives CASSPGRFTSGRGGEQYF.

CDR3 in DNA: TGTGCCAGCTCGCACAGGGAACCCTACTATGGCTACACCTTC. Translating it yields CASSHREPYYGYTF. The chain couples TRBV18 to TRBJ1-2; a possible D gene is TRBD1 (6 bases). Germline assignment: CDR1 KGHSH and CDR2 LQKENI. The ends were cut back, 6 bases at V and 3 bases at J, with 14 bases in the middle. The CDR3 spans 14 residues. Drawing the rest from reference TRBV18 and TRBJ1-2, the complete variable domain is NAGVMQNPRHLVRRRGQEARLRCSPMKGHSHVYWYRQLPEEGLKFMVYLQKENIIDESGMPKERFSAEFPKEGPSILRIQQVVRGDSAAYFCASSHREPYYGYTFGSGTRLTVV.

This chain connects TRBV6-1 to TRBJ2-1; TRBD1 matches 10 bases. The CDR3 is 20 amino acids. The germline CDR1 and CDR2 sequences are MNHNS and SASEGT. V was clipped by 4 bases and J by 4 bases; unmatched bases: 19. The CDR3 coding sequence is TGTGCCAGCAGTGCCACCGGCTCACTCAACAGACAGGGGGCGTACAATGAGCAGTTCTTC. It codes for CASSATGSLNRQGAYNEQFF.

V usage is TRBV7-8 and J usage is TRBJ1-5; D unclear. Deletions cut 1 base from V and 7 bases from J, with 11 bases between. CDR3 length equals 14 residues. Germline CDR1 reads SGHVS; CDR2 reads FQNEAQ. CDR3 protein: CASSLEGRVQPQHF. The CDR3 DNA reads as TGTGCCAGCAGCTTAGAAGGGAGGGTGCAGCCCCAGCATTTT.

The chain is built from TRBV15 and TRBJ2-1; maybe TRBD1 (5 bases). V was cut by 8 bases and J by 6 bases, with 14 bases left in between. This CDR3 is 13 amino acids long. Looked up from germline, CDR1 is LNHNV and CDR2 is YYDKDF (reference sequence). The CDR3 bases are TGTGCCACCCAAGGGGTCTTGGGCAATGAGCAGTTCTTC. This gives the protein CATQGVLGNEQFF.

The V gene is TRBV6-5, the J gene TRBJ2-1; D gene uncertain. V dropped 11 bases and J dropped 2 bases, with 13 bases sitting between them. CDR1 is MNHEY, CDR2 SVGAGI, per germline. CDR3 length: 13 amino acids. CDR3 residues: CASYHRAYNEQFF. The CDR3 nucleotides read TGTGCCTCGTATCATCGGGCCTACAATGAGCAGTTCTTC.

This chain links TRBV19 with TRBJ1-5; 9 nucleotides match TRBD1. CDR1 LNHDA and CDR2 SQIVND come from the germline V gene (reference sequence). This CDR3 contains 15 residues. Germline trimming cut 3 bases from V and 2 bases from J; bases unmatched to any gene: 2. For the CDR3, the DNA is TGTGCCAGTAGTATCCGGGACAGGGGCAATCAGCCCCAGCATTTT. Its protein is CASSIRDRGNQPQHF. Drawing the rest from reference TRBV19 and TRBJ1-5, the complete variable domain is DGGITQSPKYLFRKEGQNVTLSCEQNLNHDAMYWYRQDPGQGLRLIYYSQIVNDFQKGDIAEGYSVSREKKESFPLTVTSAQKNPTAFYLCASSIRDRGNQPQHFGDGTRLSIL.

The chain employs TRBV4-1 and TRBJ1-2, with 7 nucleotides matching TRBD1. With 5 bases clipped from V and 8 bases from J, the junction kept 17 bases outside the gene matches. Germline CDR1 is MGHRA and CDR2 is YSYEKL. The CDR3 consists of 16 residues. Here the CDR3 DNA reads TGCGCCAGCAGCAACTTACCGGGACAGCTTAGGGAGGGCTACACCTTC. Amino acid sequence: CASSNLPGQLREGYTF.

The genes are TRBV10-1 and TRBJ2-5; 8 bases map to TRBD2. With V trimmed by 6 bases and J by 5 bases, 5 bases remained unmatched. There are 13 residues in the CDR3. Germline CDR1 is WNHNN and CDR2 is SYGVQD (reference sequence). CDR3 region: CASSGTRMETQYF. The CDR3 nucleotides read TGCGCCAGCAGCGGGACTAGAATGGAGACCCAGTACTTC.

J is TRBJ2-1 and V is TRBV7-2; 14 bases agree with TRBD2. CDR1 and CDR2 (germline): SGHTA, FQGNSA. With 5 bases clipped from V and 4 bases from J, the junction kept 4 bases outside the gene matches. This CDR3 comprises 16 residues. CDR3 region: CASSPRTSGRYNEQFF. In DNA, the CDR3 is TGTGCCAGCAGCCCTAGGACTAGCGGGAGGTACAATGAGCAGTTCTTC.

J is TRBJ2-3 and V is TRBV4-1; 16 nucleotides align to TRBD2. With V trimmed by 4 bases and J by 6 bases, 4 bases remained unmatched. CDR1 is MGHRA and CDR2 is YSYEKL in the germline V gene. The CDR3 is 16 residues long. The CDR3 sequence: CASSPGLAGGFDTQYF. Written as DNA, the CDR3 is TGCGCCAGCAGCCCGGGACTAGCGGGAGGGTTTGATACGCAGTATTTT.

The gene calls are TRBV7-6 and TRBJ2-5; D not resolved. The V and J ends lost 5 bases and 5 bases respectively, with 9 bases between them. The CDR3 contains 12 residues. CDR1 and CDR2 (germline): SGHVS, FNYEAQ. CDR3 residues: CASSPSQETQYF. The CDR3 nucleotides are TGTGCCAGCAGCCCCTCCCAGGAGACCCAGTACTTC.

The chain couples TRBV5-4 to TRBJ2-7; no firm D call. The CDR3 spans 12 residues. The V end lost 4 bases, the J end lost 1 base, and 6 bases lay between the germline ends. CDR1 SGHNT and CDR2 YYREEE come from the germline V gene (reference sequence). The CDR3 spells CASSGASYEQYF. CDR3 nucleotide sequence: TGTGCCAGCAGCGGAGCATCCTACGAGCAGTACTTC.

In this sample, this clone turned up once. The chain joins TRBV7-3 to TRBJ2-2; perhaps TRBD1 as D (5 bases). There are 15 residues in the CDR3. The V gene's germline CDR1 is SGHTA and CDR2 FQGTGA. The germline V and J ends were trimmed by 3 bases and 3 bases, with 11 bases remaining between them. DNA for the CDR3: TGTGCCAGCAGCTTCATGGGGCCGTACACCGGGGAGCTGTTTTTT. It specifies CASSFMGPYTGELFF.

The chain links TRBV5-4 to TRBJ1-3; 7 bases map to TRBD1. Germline values: CDR1 SGHNT, CDR2 YYREEE (reference sequence). The CDR3 runs 16 residues. The ends lost 0 bases at V and 3 bases at J; junction bases unmatched: 6. The CDR3 loop is CASSLGRGSIGNTIYF. The CDR3 nucleotides read TGTGCCAGCAGCTTGGGCAGGGGGTCGATTGGAAACACCATATATTTT. Full variable domain (rest looked up from reference TRBV5-4 and TRBJ1-3): ETGVTQSPTHLIKTRGQQVTLRCSSQSGHNTVSWYQQALGQGPQFIFQYYREEENGRGNFPPRFSGLQFPNYSSELNVNALELDDSALYLCASSLGRGSIGNTIYFGEGSWLTVV.

The J gene is TRBJ2-5, the V gene TRBV6-1; D is uncertain. V dropped 4 bases and J dropped 4 bases, with 16 bases sitting between them. The germline V gene encodes CDR1 MNHNS and CDR2 SASEGT. The CDR3 spans 15 residues. CDR3 amino acids: CASSGGVLPLETQYF. DNA of the CDR3: TGTGCCAGCAGTGGAGGAGTGCTCCCCCTAGAGACCCAGTACTTC.

This clone was seen a few times. This chain connects TRBV10-3 to TRBJ1-1; 8 bases line up with TRBD1. Germline V gene data show CDR1 as ENHRY and CDR2 as SYGVKD. This CDR3 comprises 17 residues. J lost 1 base, V lost 0 bases, and 7 bases had no gene match. The CDR3: CAISESRQGTGNTEAFF. CDR3 DNA sequence: TGTGCCATCAGTGAGTCGAGACAGGGGACAGGGAACACTGAAGCTTTCTTT.